The T cell receptor (beta chain) described here comes from a study of blood T cell repertoires in COVID-19. Study overall: Nucleic acid was either cDNA or gDNA, and it came from T cells, B-cell-depleted T cells, or PBMCs.

The V gene's germline CDR1 is WSHSY and CDR2 SAAADI. The V and J ends lost 6 bases and 6 bases respectively, with 11 bases between them. This CDR3 is 12 amino acids long. TCRdb's copy holds only in-frame clones and misses some; the assay was immunoSEQ multiplex PCR. The sample contains about 160,000 clones, under 90% of which appear only once. Sequenced input: peripheral blood. This sequence was found in a woman aged 80 or older with acute or convalescent COVID-19. The chain is built from TRBV10-2 and TRBJ1-2, with TRBD1 as a possible D gene (5 bases). The CDR3 loop is CASSPTADGYTF. The CDR3 bases are TGCGCCAGCAGCCCGACAGCTGATGGCTACACCTTC.